A single sample is the source of the 13 T cell receptor beta chains below, sequenced in a study of pediatric ulcerative colitis. The repertoire was sequenced with immunoSEQ multiplex PCR; TCRdb's copy has only in-frame clones and lacks some. The table has tens of thousands of clones, around 80% seen once. The material sequenced was blood. These TCRs come from a boy aged 5-17 years with severe ulcerative colitis.

The genes are TRBV11-1 and TRBJ1-1; D gene ambiguous. V was cut by 1 base and J by 0 bases, with 12 bases left in between. Germline loops: CDR1 SGHAT, CDR2 FQDESV (reference sequence). This CDR3 comprises 16 residues. In DNA form, the CDR3 reads TGTGCCAGCAGCTTAGAGACATGGTCCATGAACACTGAAGCTTTCTTT. The encoded protein is CASSLETWSMNTEAFF.

This clone was observed once. The gene calls are TRBV18 and TRBJ2-7, with 8 bases identical to TRBD1. Trimming took 6 bases from V and 4 from J; bases not matched to a gene: 11. Germline loops: CDR1 KGHSH, CDR2 LQKENI. The CDR3 has 15 amino acids. The CDR3 DNA follows: TGTGCCAGCTCGCCCAGGCGGGACAGGAATTACGAGCAGTACTTC. It yields the protein CASSPRRDRNYEQYF. Combining the CDR3 with reference TRBV18 and TRBJ2-7 gives the whole variable domain NAGVMQNPRHLVRRRGQEARLRCSPMKGHSHVYWYRQLPEEGLKFMVYLQKENIIDESGMPKERFSAEFPKEGPSILRIQQVVRGDSAAYFCASSPRRDRNYEQYFGPGTRLTVT.

The rearrangement uses TRBV15 and TRBJ2-2; 8 bases agree with TRBD2. V shed 6 bases, J shed 1 base, and the junction held 4 bases outside the gene matches. The CDR3 has 15 residues. Germline CDR1 reads LNHNV; CDR2 reads YYDKDF (reference sequence). This chain's CDR3 is CATSREGVNTGELFF. CDR3 in DNA: TGTGCCACCAGTCGGGAGGGGGTGAACACCGGGGAGCTGTTTTTT.

The CDR3 DNA follows: TGTGCCTGGAGAGGAGGACTAGCGGGGCAGCAGTACTTC. Its translation is CAWRGGLAGQQYF. The chain combines TRBV30 with TRBJ2-7; 12 bases are a match to TRBD2. The junction had 5 bases not matched to a gene; V was cut back by 3 bases and J by 8 bases. Germline CDR1 GTSNPN, CDR2 SVGIG (reference sequence). The CDR3 runs to 13 residues.

V and J are TRBV12-5 and TRBJ1-5, with a weak D call TRBD1 (5 bases). The germline V and J ends were trimmed by 6 bases and 2 bases, with 20 bases remaining between them. The CDR3 has 17 amino acids. CDR1 LGHNT and CDR2 FRNRAP come from the germline V gene. CDR3 amino acids: CASGRIRGVSGNQPQHF. The CDR3 nucleotides are TGTGCTAGTGGCCGCATTCGGGGGGTGTCGGGCAATCAGCCCCAGCATTTT.

This chain uses TRBV5-6 with TRBJ2-1, with a weak D call TRBD2 (5 bases). Trimming removed 0 bases from V and 6 bases from J, with 7 bases in between. The CDR3 totals 13 residues. Looked up from germline, CDR1 is SGHDT and CDR2 is YYEEEE. The DNA for the CDR3 is TGTGCCAGCAGCTTGGTTCGGGGCAATGAGCAGTTCTTC. Translated: CASSLVRGNEQFF. The variable domain in full, with the rest retrieved from reference TRBV5-6 and TRBJ2-1, is DAGVTQSPTHLIKTRGQQVTLRCSPKSGHDTVSWYQQALGQGPQFIFQYYEEEERQRGNFPDRFSGHQFPNYSSELNVNALLLGDSALYLCASSLVRGNEQFFGPGTRLTVL.

The V call is TRBV23-1, the J call TRBJ2-1; D is unresolved. TRBV23-1 has ORF status, its function being uncertain. The CDR3 runs to 9 residues. Trimming removed 11 bases from V and 10 bases from J, with 9 bases in between. Written as DNA, the CDR3 is TGCGCCCCAGTAGGCGAGCAGTTCTTC. Translated: CAPVGEQFF.

The J gene is TRBJ2-1, the V gene TRBV27; 7 nucleotides match TRBD2. Germline V gene lookup returns CDR1 MNHEY and CDR2 SMNVEV (reference sequence). The CDR3 contains 17 residues. V shed 3 bases and J 0 bases; nucleotides not matched to a gene: 8. The CDR3 coding sequence is TGTGCCAGCAGTTTTGGGTTGGGGGGGAGCTCCTACAATGAGCAGTTCTTC. Its protein product is CASSFGLGGSSYNEQFF.

The chain couples TRBV5-1 to TRBJ1-4; 7 bases align to TRBD1. This CDR3 contains 16 residues. Germline assignment: CDR1 SGHRS and CDR2 YFSETQ. V was pared by 0 bases and J by 3 bases, with 5 bases of the junction left unmatched. The CDR3 loop is CASSLVGTESNEKLFF. The CDR3 DNA is TGCGCCAGCAGCTTGGTCGGGACAGAATCTAATGAAAAACTGTTTTTT.

The chain employs TRBV21-1 and TRBJ1-3. TRBV21-1 is assigned pseudogene status. The CDR3 consists of 16 residues. The CDR3 protein is CASRSPGRVSGNTIYF. CDR3 bases: TGTGCCAGCAGGTCTCCGGGACGGGTCTCTGGAAACACCATATATTTT.

This sequence joins TRBV7-8 and TRBJ1-2, with a possible D match to TRBD1 (5 bases). Germline CDR1 SGHVS, CDR2 FQNEAQ. Trimming took 4 bases from V and 4 from J, leaving 10 bases between them. This CDR3 is 13 amino acids long. The CDR3 protein is CASSWDFRYGYTF. CDR3 nucleotide sequence: TGTGCCAGCAGCTGGGACTTTCGCTATGGCTACACCTTC.

The chain carries TRBV18 and TRBJ2-6; maybe TRBD1 (6 bases). CDR1 KGHSH and CDR2 LQKENI come from the germline V gene. V lost 1 base to trimming and J lost 0 bases, with 13 bases between them. The CDR3 totals 18 residues. The chain's CDR3 is CASSPLDSVNSGANVLTF. The CDR3 nucleotides are TGTGCCAGCTCACCACTGGACAGCGTAAACTCTGGGGCCAACGTCCTGACTTTC. Based on the CDR3 plus reference TRBV18 and TRBJ2-6, the full variable domain is NAGVMQNPRHLVRRRGQEARLRCSPMKGHSHVYWYRQLPEEGLKFMVYLQKENIIDESGMPKERFSAEFPKEGPSILRIQQVVRGDSAAYFCASSPLDSVNSGANVLTFGAGSRLTVL.

The genes are TRBV5-1 and TRBJ2-7, with TRBD1 matching 7 bases. V was pared by 3 bases and J by 4 bases, with 7 bases of the junction left unmatched. CDR1 and CDR2 from the germline V gene are SGHRS and YFSETQ. The CDR3 runs 14 residues. As DNA, the CDR3 is TGCGCCAGCAGCTGGGGACAGAACCTATACGAGCAGTACTTC. The encoded protein is CASSWGQNLYEQYF.